A single T cell receptor (beta chain) is shown here with its context. V lost 2 bases and J 1 base, leaving 14 bases between the germline ends. The germline gives CDR1 SGHVS, CDR2 FQNEAQ. This CDR3 has 16 residues. The sample originates from a study of T cells after yellow fever vaccination. Whole-study context: Low-cell-number fractions underwent preparation using SMART-Seq v4 Ultra Low Input.

Researchers made TCR cDNA using 5'RACE template switching, and this step added a universal primer site and UMIs. TCRdb ran MiXCR on the 5' RACE reads and lists one entry per CDR3 protein. Altogether 620,000 or so distinct CDR3 sequences are present, about a sixth being singletons, with the ten largest covering approximately 15%. The chain joins TRBV7-8 to TRBJ2-5; no definite D call. The input for sequencing was PBMCs, taken around 5 days after the first yellow fever vaccination. The receptor comes from a man aged 18 to 30 who received the YFV17D yellow fever vaccine. In DNA, the CDR3 is TGTGCCAGCAGCTTACCCAACCCCACCGTCCAAGAGACCCAGTACTTC. This encodes CASSLPNPTVQETQYF.